The entry below gives a single TCR beta chain sequence along with its context. The CDR3 runs to 13 residues. The V end lost 10 bases, the J end lost 0 bases, and 10 bases lay between the germline ends. The V gene's germline CDR1 is SGHNT and CDR2 YYREEE (reference sequence). The recently defined diagnostic criteria for definite or probable disease were met by the Susac syndrome patients. It was with random hexamers that about 0.45 to 1 ug RNA was reverse transcribed. TCRdb redid the calling of the immunoSEQ multiplex PCR reads with MiXCR, one entry per CDR3 protein. The repertoire holds 150,000 to 200,000 distinct CDR3 sequences, with approximately 94% as singletons. These data belong to a study of CD8 T cells in Susac syndrome.

This clonotype was obtained from a human donor with Susac syndrome. The chain joins TRBV5-4 to TRBJ2-2, with D unclear. The sample comprised CD4+ T cells from PBMCs. The CDR3 loop is CAGRDANTGELFF. The CDR3, as DNA: TGTGCCGGCCGTGACGCGAACACCGGGGAGCTGTTTTTT. Drawing the rest from reference TRBV5-4 and TRBJ2-2, the complete variable domain is ETGVTQSPTHLIKTRGQQVTLRCSSQSGHNTVSWYQQALGQGPQFIFQYYREEENGRGNFPPRFSGLQFPNYSSELNVNALELDDSALYLCAGRDANTGELFFGEGSRLTVL.